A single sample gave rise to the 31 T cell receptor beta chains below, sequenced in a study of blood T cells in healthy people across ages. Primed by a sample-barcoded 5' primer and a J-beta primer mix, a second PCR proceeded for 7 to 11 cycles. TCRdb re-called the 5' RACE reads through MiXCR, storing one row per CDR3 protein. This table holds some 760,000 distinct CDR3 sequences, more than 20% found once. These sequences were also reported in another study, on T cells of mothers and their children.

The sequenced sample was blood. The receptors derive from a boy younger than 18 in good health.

CDR3 sequence reads: CASSPTSGGSSYEQYF. The CDR3 DNA reads TGTGCCAGCAGCCCTACTAGCGGGGGAAGCTCCTACGAGCAGTACTTC. The chain joins TRBV28 to TRBJ2-7; 11 bases match TRBD2. From germline, CDR1 is MDHEN and CDR2 SYDVKM. The V gene end was trimmed by 6 bases and the J gene end by 0 bases; junction bases not matched to a gene: 7. The CDR3 loop spans 16 amino acids.

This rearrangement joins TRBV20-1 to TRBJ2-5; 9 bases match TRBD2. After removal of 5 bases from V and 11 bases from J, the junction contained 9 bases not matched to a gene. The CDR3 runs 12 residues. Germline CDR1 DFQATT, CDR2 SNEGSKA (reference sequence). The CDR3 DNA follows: TGCAGTGCTCCAGCGGGGGGTGGGGAGCAGTACTTC. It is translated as CSAPAGGGEQYF.

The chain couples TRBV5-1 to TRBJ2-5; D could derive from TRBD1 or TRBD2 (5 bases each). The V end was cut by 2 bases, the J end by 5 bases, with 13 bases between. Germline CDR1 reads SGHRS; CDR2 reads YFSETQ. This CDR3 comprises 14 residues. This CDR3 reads CASSFSEGRETQYF. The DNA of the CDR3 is TGCGCCAGCAGCTTCTCCGAGGGGCGGGAGACCCAGTACTTC.

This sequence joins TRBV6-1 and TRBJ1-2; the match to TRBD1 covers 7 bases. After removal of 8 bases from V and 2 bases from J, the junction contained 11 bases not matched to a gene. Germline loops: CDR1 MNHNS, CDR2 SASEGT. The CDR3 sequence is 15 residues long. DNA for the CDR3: TGTGCCAGCCGACCCTTTTTGACAGGGAACTATGGCTACACCTTC. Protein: CASRPFLTGNYGYTF.

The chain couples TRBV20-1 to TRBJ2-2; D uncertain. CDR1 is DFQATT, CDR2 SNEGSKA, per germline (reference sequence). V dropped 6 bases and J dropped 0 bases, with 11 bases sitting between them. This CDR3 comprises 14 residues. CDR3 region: CSASRTANTGELFF. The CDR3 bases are TGCAGTGCCTCCCGGACGGCGAACACCGGGGAGCTGTTTTTT.

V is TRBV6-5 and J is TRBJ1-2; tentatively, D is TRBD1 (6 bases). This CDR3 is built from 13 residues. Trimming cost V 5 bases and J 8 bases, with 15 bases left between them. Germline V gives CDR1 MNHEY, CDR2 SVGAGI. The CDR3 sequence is CASSLTGQGGYTF. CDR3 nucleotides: TGTGCCAGCAGTCTGACAGGCCAAGGAGGCTACACCTTC.

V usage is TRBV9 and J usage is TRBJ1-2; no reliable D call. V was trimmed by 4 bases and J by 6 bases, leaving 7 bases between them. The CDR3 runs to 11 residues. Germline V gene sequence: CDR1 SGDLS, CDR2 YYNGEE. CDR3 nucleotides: TGTGCCAGCAGCAAACCAGATGGCTACACCTTC. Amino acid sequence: CASSKPDGYTF.

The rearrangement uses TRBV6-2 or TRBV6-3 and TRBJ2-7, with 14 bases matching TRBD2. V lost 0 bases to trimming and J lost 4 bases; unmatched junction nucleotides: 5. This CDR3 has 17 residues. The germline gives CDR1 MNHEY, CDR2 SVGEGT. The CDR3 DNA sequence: TGTGCCAGCAGTTACTCCATCGGACTAGCGGGGGGTTACGAGCAGTACTTC. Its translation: CASSYSIGLAGGYEQYF.

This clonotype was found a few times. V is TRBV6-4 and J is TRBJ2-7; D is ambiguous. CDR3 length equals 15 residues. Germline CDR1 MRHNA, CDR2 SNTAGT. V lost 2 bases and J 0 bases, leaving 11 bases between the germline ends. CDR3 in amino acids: CASSDPSGVSYEQYF. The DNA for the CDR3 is TGTGCCAGCAGTGACCCCTCTGGGGTCTCCTACGAGCAGTACTTC.

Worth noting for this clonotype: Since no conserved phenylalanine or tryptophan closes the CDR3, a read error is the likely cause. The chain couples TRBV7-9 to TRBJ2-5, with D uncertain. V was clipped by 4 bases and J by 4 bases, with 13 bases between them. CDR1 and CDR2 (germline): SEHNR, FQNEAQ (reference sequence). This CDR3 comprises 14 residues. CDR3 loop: CASSSDGWGETQYL. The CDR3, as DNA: TGTGCCAGCAGCTCCGACGGGTGGGGAGAGACCCAGTACCTC.

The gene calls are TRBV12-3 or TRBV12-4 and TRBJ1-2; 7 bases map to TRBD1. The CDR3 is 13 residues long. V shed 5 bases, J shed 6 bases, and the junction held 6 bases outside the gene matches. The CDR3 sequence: CASSPTGTDGYTF. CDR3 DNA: TGTGCCAGCAGTCCAACCGGGACAGATGGCTACACCTTC.

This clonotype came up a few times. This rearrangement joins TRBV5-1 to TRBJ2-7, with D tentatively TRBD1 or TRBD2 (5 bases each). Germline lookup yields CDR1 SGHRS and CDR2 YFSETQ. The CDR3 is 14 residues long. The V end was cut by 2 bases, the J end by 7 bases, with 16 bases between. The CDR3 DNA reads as TGCGCCAGCAGCTTCCGGGACCGGGGAGAGGAGCAGTACTTC. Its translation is CASSFRDRGEEQYF.

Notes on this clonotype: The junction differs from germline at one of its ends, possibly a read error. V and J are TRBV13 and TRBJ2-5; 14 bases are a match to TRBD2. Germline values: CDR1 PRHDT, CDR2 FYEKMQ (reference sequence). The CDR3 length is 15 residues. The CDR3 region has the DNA TGTGCCAGCAGCAAGGGACTAGCGGGGGCCTACGAGCAGTGCTTC. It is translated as CASSKGLAGAYEQCF.

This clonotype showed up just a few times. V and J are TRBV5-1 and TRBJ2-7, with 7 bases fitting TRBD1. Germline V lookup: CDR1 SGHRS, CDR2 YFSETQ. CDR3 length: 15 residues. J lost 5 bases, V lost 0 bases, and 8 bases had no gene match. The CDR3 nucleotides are TGCGCCAGCAGCTTGGAAGGGGGCGTATGGGACGAGCAGTACTTC. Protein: CASSLEGGVWDEQYF.

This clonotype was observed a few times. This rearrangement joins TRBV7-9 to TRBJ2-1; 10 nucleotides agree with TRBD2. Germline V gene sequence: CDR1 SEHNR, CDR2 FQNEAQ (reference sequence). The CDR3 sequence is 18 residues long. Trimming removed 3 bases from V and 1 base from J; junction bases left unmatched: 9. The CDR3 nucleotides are TGTGCCAGCAGCTTCCGGCAGGCAGCGGGAGGGTCCTACAATGAGCAGTTCTTC. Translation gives CASSFRQAAGGSYNEQFF.

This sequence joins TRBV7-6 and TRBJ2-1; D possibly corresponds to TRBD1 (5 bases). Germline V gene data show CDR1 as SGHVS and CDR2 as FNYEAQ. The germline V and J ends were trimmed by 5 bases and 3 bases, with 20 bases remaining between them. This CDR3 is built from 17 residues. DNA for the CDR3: TGTGCCAGCAGCACCTCTCTTTATCCAAGGGGCTACAATGAGCAGTTCTTC. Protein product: CASSTSLYPRGYNEQFF.

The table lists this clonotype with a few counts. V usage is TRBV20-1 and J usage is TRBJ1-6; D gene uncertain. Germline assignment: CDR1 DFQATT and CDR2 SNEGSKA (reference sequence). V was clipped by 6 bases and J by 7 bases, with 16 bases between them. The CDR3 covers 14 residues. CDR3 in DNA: TGCAGTGCCGCACCGCCGGGCGACAATTCACCCCTCCACTTT. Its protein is CSAAPPGDNSPLHF.

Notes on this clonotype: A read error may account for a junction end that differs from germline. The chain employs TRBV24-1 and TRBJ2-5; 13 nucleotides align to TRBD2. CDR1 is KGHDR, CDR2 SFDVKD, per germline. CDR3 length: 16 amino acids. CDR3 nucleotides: TGTGCCACCAGTGATTTGAGACTAGCGGGAGGAGAGACCCAGCACTTC. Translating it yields CATSDLRLAGGETQHF.

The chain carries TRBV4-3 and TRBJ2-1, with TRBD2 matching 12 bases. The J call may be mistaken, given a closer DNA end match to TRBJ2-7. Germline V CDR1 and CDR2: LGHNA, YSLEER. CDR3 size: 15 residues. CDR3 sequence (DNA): TGCGCCAGCAGCCAAGTTAGGGGACTAGCGGGCGAGCAGTACTTC. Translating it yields CASSQVRGLAGEQYF.

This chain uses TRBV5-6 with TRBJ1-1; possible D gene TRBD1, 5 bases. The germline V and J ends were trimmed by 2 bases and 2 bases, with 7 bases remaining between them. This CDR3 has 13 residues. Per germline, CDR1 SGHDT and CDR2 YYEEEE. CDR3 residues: CASSFGHNTEAFF. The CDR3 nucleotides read TGTGCCAGCAGCTTCGGACACAACACTGAAGCTTTCTTT.

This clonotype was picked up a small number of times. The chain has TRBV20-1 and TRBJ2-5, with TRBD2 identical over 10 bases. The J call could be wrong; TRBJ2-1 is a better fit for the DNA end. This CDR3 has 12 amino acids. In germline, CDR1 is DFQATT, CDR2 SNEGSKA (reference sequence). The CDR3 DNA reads TGCAGTGGAGCGGGAGGGCTAGATGAGCAGTTCTTC. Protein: CSGAGGLDEQFF.

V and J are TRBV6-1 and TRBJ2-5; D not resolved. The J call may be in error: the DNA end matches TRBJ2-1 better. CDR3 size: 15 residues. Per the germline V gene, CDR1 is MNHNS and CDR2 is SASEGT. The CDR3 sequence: CASHGGWTTYNEQFF. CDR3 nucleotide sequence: TGTGCCAGCCATGGTGGGTGGACCACCTACAATGAGCAGTTCTTC.

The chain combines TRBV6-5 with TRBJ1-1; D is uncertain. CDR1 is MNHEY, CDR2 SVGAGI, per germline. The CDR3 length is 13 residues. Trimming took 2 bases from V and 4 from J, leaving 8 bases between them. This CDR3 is CASSYLPGTEAFF. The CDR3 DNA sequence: TGTGCCAGCAGTTACCTCCCCGGCACTGAAGCTTTCTTT.

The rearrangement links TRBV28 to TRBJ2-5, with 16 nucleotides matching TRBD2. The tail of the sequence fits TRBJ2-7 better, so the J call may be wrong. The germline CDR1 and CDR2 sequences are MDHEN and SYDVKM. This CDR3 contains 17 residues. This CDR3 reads CASSPAGLAGGPYEQYF. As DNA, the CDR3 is TGTGCCAGCAGTCCAGCGGGACTAGCGGGAGGGCCCTACGAGCAGTACTTC.

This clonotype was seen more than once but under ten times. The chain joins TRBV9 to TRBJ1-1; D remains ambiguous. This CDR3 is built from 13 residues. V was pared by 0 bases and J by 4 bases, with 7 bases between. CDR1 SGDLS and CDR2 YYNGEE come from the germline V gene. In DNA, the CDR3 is TGTGCCAGCAGCGTAGACAGATTCACTGAAGCTTTCTTT. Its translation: CASSVDRFTEAFF.

DNA of the CDR3: TGTGCCAGCAGCCCCTTGGGGAACCAAGAGACCCAGTACTTC. Its translation is CASSPLGNQETQYF. This chain uses TRBV5-6 with TRBJ2-5, with no clear D. This CDR3 spans 14 amino acids. With 4 bases removed from V and 0 bases from J, the gap between germline ends came to 10 bases. Germline V gene data show CDR1 as SGHDT and CDR2 as YYEEEE. The variable domain in full, with the rest retrieved from reference TRBV5-6 and TRBJ2-5, is DAGVTQSPTHLIKTRGQQVTLRCSPKSGHDTVSWYQQALGQGPQFIFQYYEEEERQRGNFPDRFSGHQFPNYSSELNVNALLLGDSALYLCASSPLGNQETQYFGPGTRLLVL.

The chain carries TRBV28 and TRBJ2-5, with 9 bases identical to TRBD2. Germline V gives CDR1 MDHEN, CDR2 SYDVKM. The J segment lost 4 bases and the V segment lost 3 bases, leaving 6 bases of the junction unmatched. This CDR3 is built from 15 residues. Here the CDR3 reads CASSFVAGVVETQYF. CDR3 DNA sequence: TGTGCCAGCAGTTTTGTAGCGGGAGTGGTAGAGACCCAGTACTTC.

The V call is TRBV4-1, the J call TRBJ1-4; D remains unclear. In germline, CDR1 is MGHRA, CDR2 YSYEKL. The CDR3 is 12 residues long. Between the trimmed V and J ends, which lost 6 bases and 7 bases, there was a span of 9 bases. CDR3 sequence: CASRDSAEKLFF. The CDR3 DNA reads TGCGCCAGCAGGGACTCAGCTGAAAAACTGTTTTTT.

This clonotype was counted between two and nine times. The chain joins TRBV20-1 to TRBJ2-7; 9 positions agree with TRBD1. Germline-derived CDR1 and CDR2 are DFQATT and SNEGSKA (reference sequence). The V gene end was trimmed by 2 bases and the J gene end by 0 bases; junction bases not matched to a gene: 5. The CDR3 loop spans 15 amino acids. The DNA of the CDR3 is TGCAGTGCTAGAAAGGCGGGACAGGGCTCCTACGAGCAGTACTTC. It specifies CSARKAGQGSYEQYF.

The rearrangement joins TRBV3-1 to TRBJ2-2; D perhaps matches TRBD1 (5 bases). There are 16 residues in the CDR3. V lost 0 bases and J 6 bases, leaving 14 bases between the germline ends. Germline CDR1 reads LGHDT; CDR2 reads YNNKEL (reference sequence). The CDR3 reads CASSQDAAGFPGELFF. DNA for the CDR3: TGTGCCAGCAGCCAAGACGCGGCAGGGTTCCCCGGGGAGCTGTTTTTT.

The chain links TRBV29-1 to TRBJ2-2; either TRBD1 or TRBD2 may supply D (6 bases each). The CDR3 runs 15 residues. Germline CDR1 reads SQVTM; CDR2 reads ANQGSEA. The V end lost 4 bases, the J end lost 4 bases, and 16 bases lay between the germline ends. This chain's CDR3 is CSVGKGGRTTGELFF. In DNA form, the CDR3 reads TGCAGCGTTGGAAAAGGGGGGAGGACCACCGGGGAGCTGTTTTTT.